These T cell receptor beta chains were read from a single sample in a study of blood T cell repertoires in COVID-19. Generated by immunoSEQ multiplex PCR, the TCRdb table keeps only in-frame clones and is missing some. The repertoire includes some 320,000 clones, nearly 90% of them detected once, and roughly 10% sits in the top ten. Sequencing was performed on peripheral blood. Receptors originate from a woman aged 30 to 39 with COVID-19, enrolled during active disease. CDR3s include the opening cysteine and the closing phenylalanine or tryptophan. A D gene is named only where the DNA matches it firmly. Rows give clone size only sometimes, using once, few, many, or a class for an expanded clone.

15	NA	TRBV21-1	NA	TRBJ2-5	CASSKYQGWQETQYF	TGTGCCAGCAGCAAATATCAGGGTTGGCAAGAGACCCAGTACTTC
18	TRBD1	TRBV4-1	NA	TRBJ2-7	CASSPSPGTGDGIYEQYF	TGCGCCAGCAGCCCAAGTCCCGGGACAGGAGATGGAATCTACGAGCAGTACTTC
17	NA	TRBV4-1	NA	TRBJ1-3	CASSFFPQVSSGNTIYF	TGCGCCAGCAGCTTTTTCCCACAGGTATCATCTGGAAACACCATATATTTT
14	NA	TRBV6-5	NA	TRBJ2-7	CASSTTTGLYEQYF	TGTGCCAGCAGTACCACGACAGGACTTTACGAGCAGTACTTC
17	NA	TRBV11-3	NA	TRBJ2-2	CASSLGLGGANTGELFF	TGTGCCAGCAGCTTAGGTTTAGGAGGGGCGAACACCGGGGAGCTGTTTTTT
13	NA	TRBV19	NA	TRBJ1-1	CASSQAMSTEAFF	TGTGCCAGTAGTCAGGCTATGAGCACTGAAGCTTTCTTT
15	TRBD1	TRBV7-9	NA	TRBJ2-7	CASSPRGTENVEQYF	TGTGCCAGCAGCCCCCGAGGGACAGAGAACGTCGAGCAGTACTTC
17	TRBD2	TRBV15	NA	TRBJ2-5	CATSREGLASYQETQYF	TGTGCCACCAGCAGAGAAGGACTAGCGTCGTACCAAGAGACCCAGTACTTC
14	NA	TRBV28	few	TRBJ2-3	CASSLSGRPDTQYF	TGTGCCAGCAGTTTATCCGGCAGGCCAGATACGCAGTATTTT
15	NA	TRBV19	NA	TRBJ1-3	CASSWGGLGGNTIYF	TGTGCCAGTAGTTGGGGGGGCCTCGGTGGAAACACCATATATTTT
14	NA	TRBV11-2	NA	TRBJ1-4	CASSSTDFNEKLFF	TGTGCCAGCAGCTCCACAGATTTTAATGAAAAACTGTTTTTT
15	NA	TRBV6-5	NA	TRBJ1-2	CASSQIESHNYGYTF	TGTGCCAGCAGTCAGATCGAATCACATAACTATGGCTACACCTTC
15	TRBD2	TRBV11-2	NA	TRBJ2-1	CASSHVAGGGNEQFF	TGTGCCAGCAGCCATGTAGCGGGGGGTGGTAATGAGCAGTTCTTC
12	NA	TRBV19	NA	TRBJ1-2	CASSRTDYGYTF	TGTGCCAGTAGTCGGACAGACTATGGCTACACCTTC
15	NA	TRBV13	once	TRBJ1-1	CASSSAGSENTEAFF	TGTGCCAGCAGCTCGGCCGGGTCTGAGAACACTGAAGCTTTCTTT
18	TRBD1	TRBV19	NA	TRBJ2-1	CASRNTFTGTAPYNEQFF	TGTGCCAGCAGAAACACATTTACCGGGACAGCGCCCTACAATGAGCAGTTCTTC
18	TRBD2	TRBV3-1/TRBV3-2	few	TRBJ2-3	CASSQTRLAGARRDTQYF	TGTGCCAGCAGCCAAACGAGACTAGCGGGGGCCCGGAGGGATACGCAGTATTTT
13	NA	TRBV12-3/TRBV12-4	NA	TRBJ1-4	CASSLTVFEKLFF	TGTGCCAGCAGTTTAACGGTATTTGAAAAACTGTTTTTT
13	NA	TRBV6-5	NA	TRBJ1-1	CASRLLGVTEAFF	TGTGCCAGCAGACTACTGGGAGTTACTGAAGCTTTCTTT
14	TRBD2	TRBV6-5	NA	TRBJ2-5	CASRHSGGVETQYF	TGTGCCAGCAGACACTCGGGGGGGGTAGAAACCCAGTACTTC
16	TRBD1	TRBV19	NA	TRBJ2-4	CASSANRGWTKNIQYF	TGTGCCAGTAGTGCAAACAGGGGGTGGACCAAAAACATTCAGTACTTC
14	NA	TRBV3-1/TRBV3-2	NA	TRBJ2-1	CASSQQLAYNEQFF	TGTGCCAGCAGCCAACAGCTAGCCTACAATGAGCAGTTCTTC
14	TRBD2	TRBV6-6	once	TRBJ2-3	CASRSGGSTDTQYF	TGTGCCAGCCGAAGCGGGGGGAGCACAGATACGCAGTATTTT
15	TRBD2	TRBV6-5	NA	TRBJ2-3	CASRPGTSGKGTQYF	TGTGCCAGCAGACCCGGGACTAGCGGGAAAGGTACGCAGTATTTT
18	TRBD1	TRBV19	once	TRBJ1-2	CASSIAIATWDRNYGYTF	TGTGCCAGTAGTATCGCGATTGCTACATGGGACAGGAACTATGGCTACACCTTC
15	NA	TRBV5-1	NA	TRBJ2-7	CASSPIGLVGGEQYF	TGCGCCAGCAGCCCCATCGGATTAGTCGGGGGCGAGCAGTACTTC
14	TRBD1	TRBV18	NA	TRBJ2-3	CASSPGTGTDTQYF	TGTGCCAGCTCACCCGGGACAGGCACAGATACGCAGTATTTT
19	TRBD1	TRBV7-9	NA	TRBJ1-5	CASSLVPGQGKARISPQHF	TGTGCCAGCAGCTTGGTGCCGGGACAGGGTAAGGCGAGGATCAGTCCCCAGCATTTT
15	NA	TRBV7-9	NA	TRBJ2-3	CASSSGQSAPDTQYF	TGTGCCAGCAGCTCGGGACAATCAGCCCCAGATACGCAGTATTTT
14	NA	TRBV4-1	NA	TRBJ2-3	CASSLEGGTDTQYF	TGCGCCAGCAGCCTTGAGGGGGGCACAGATACGCAGTATTTT
16	TRBD1	TRBV5-1	NA	TRBJ2-2	CASSSTGGEYTGELFF	TGCGCCAGCAGCTCAACAGGGGGCGAGTACACCGGGGAGCTGTTTTTT
16	NA	TRBV27	NA	TRBJ2-7	CASSLVIGGSFVEQYF	TGTGCCAGCAGTTTAGTTATAGGAGGGTCTTTTGTCGAGCAGTACTTC
15	NA	TRBV6-5	NA	TRBJ1-4	CASSPAPRANEKLFF	TGTGCCAGCAGTCCTGCCCCGAGGGCTAATGAAAAACTGTTTTTT
15	TRBD1	TRBV6-5	NA	TRBJ2-7	CASRKFRDRAYEQYF	TGTGCCAGCAGGAAATTCCGGGACAGGGCCTACGAGCAGTACTTC
13	NA	TRBV5-1	NA	TRBJ1-5	CASSFGGGQPQHF	TGCGCCAGCAGCTTCGGGGGGGGTCAGCCCCAGCATTTT
15	TRBD1	TRBV2	NA	TRBJ1-6	CASSRSGTGNSPLHF	TGTGCCAGCAGTCGCTCCGGGACAGGGAATTCACCCCTCCACTTT
16	NA	TRBV18	NA	TRBJ1-5	CASSPRSPSDSQPQHF	TGTGCCAGCTCACCACGGAGTCCGAGCGATTCTCAGCCCCAGCATTTT
14	TRBD1	TRBV10-3	NA	TRBJ1-5	CAISGTGGEEPQHF	TGTGCCATCAGTGGGACAGGGGGCGAAGAGCCCCAGCATTTT
14	NA	TRBV6-2/TRBV6-3	NA	TRBJ1-3	CASSWTVSGNTIYF	TGTGCCAGCAGTTGGACAGTCTCTGGAAACACCATATATTTT
15	TRBD1	TRBV3-1/TRBV3-2	few	TRBJ1-4	CASSRGQGVGEKLFF	TGTGCCAGCAGCCGGGGACAGGGAGTCGGGGAAAAACTGTTTTTT
13	NA	TRBV7-8	NA	TRBJ2-7	CASSTSGGGEQYF	TGTGCCAGCAGCACCAGCGGAGGCGGCGAGCAGTACTTC
13	NA	TRBV10-2	NA	TRBJ2-3	CASRAGPTDTQYF	TGCGCCAGCAGGGCGGGGCCCACAGATACGCAGTATTTT
15	TRBD1	TRBV28	NA	TRBJ1-1	CASSLGRGFDTEAFF	TGTGCCAGCAGTTTGGGCAGGGGGTTCGACACTGAAGCTTTCTTT
15	NA	TRBV6-1	NA	TRBJ1-5	CASSEEGVDNQPQHF	TGTGCCAGCAGTGAAGAAGGGGTAGACAATCAGCCCCAGCATTTT
15	TRBD1	TRBV14	NA	TRBJ1-4	CASSRQGLANEKLFF	TGTGCCAGCAGCAGACAGGGCCTGGCTAATGAAAAACTGTTTTTT
15	NA	TRBV5-1	NA	TRBJ1-2	CASRRGEQGGYGYTF	TGCGCCAGCAGAAGGGGAGAACAGGGTGGCTATGGCTACACCTTC
18	NA	TRBV9	NA	TRBJ1-2	CASSVPLWPGGLFYGYTF	TGTGCCAGCAGCGTTCCCCTTTGGCCGGGGGGTCTCTTCTATGGCTACACCTTC
16	NA	TRBV4-1	NA	TRBJ2-5	CASSQPPKGLEETQYF	TGCGCCAGCAGCCAACCCCCCAAGGGGCTAGAGGAGACCCAGTACTTC
13	NA	TRBV5-4	NA	TRBJ2-5	CASSADLKETQYF	TGTGCCAGCAGTGCGGACTTGAAAGAGACCCAGTACTTC
14	TRBD1	TRBV27	NA	TRBJ1-1	CASRTTGITAEAFF	TGTGCCAGCAGAACGACAGGGATTACGGCTGAAGCTTTCTTT
17	NA	TRBV5-1	NA	TRBJ2-3	CASSLTQGSFFTDTQYF	TGCGCCAGCAGCTTGACCCAGGGGTCCTTTTTCACAGATACGCAGTATTTT
15	NA	TRBV6-1	NA	TRBJ1-6	CASSELTGLNSPLHF	TGTGCCAGCAGTGAATTGACAGGCTTAAATTCACCCCTCCACTTT
15	NA	TRBV28	NA	TRBJ1-4	CASSFNPISGEKLFF	TGTGCCAGCAGTTTTAACCCCATAAGCGGTGAAAAACTGTTTTTT
16	TRBD1	TRBV7-9	NA	TRBJ1-6	CASSLGRGLGNSPLHF	TGTGCCAGCAGCTTGGGCAGGGGGCTAGGGAATTCACCCCTCCACTTT
12	NA	TRBV2	NA	TRBJ1-2	CASTPGFLGYTF	TGTGCCAGCACCCCAGGCTTCTTGGGCTACACCTTC
15	TRBD2	TRBV5-1	few	TRBJ2-3	CASSLVSGGTDTQYF	TGCGCCAGCAGCTTGGTTAGCGGGGGCACAGATACGCAGTATTTT
17	NA	TRBV11-2	once	TRBJ2-7	CASSQSSGNRASDEQYF	TGTGCCAGCAGCCAAAGCTCGGGTAACAGGGCCTCCGACGAGCAGTACTTC
18	TRBD1	TRBV30	NA	TRBJ2-6	CAWSVLDRSVSGANVLTF	TGTGCCTGGAGTGTACTGGACAGGTCCGTCTCTGGGGCCAACGTCCTGACTTTC
15	NA	TRBV19	once	TRBJ1-5	CASSITQGMNQPQHF	TGTGCCAGTAGTATAACCCAGGGGATGAATCAGCCCCAGCATTTT
13	NA	TRBV29-1	NA	TRBJ1-5	CSVRTTSNQPQHF	TGCAGCGTTCGGACAACTAGCAATCAGCCCCAGCATTTT